This entry describes one T cell receptor beta chain. No antigen is known for it. These data belong to a study of identical twins. Using its own MiXCR run on the 5' RACE reads, TCRdb lists one record per CDR3 protein. This sample has 1.5 million to 2 million distinct CDR3 sequences; about 32% occur once, and the top ten carry 0.25% to 0.3%. Findings and limits, study-wide: Memory repertoires showed no such pattern, whereas abundant cord blood beta clonotypes carried fewer insertions.

The CDR3 sequence is 15 residues long. Germline V gene data show CDR1 as SGHTA and CDR2 as FQGNSA. Trimming took 3 bases from V and 7 from J; bases not matched to a gene: 11. Material for sequencing was cord blood. This receptor was identified in a newborn girl in good health. This chain links TRBV7-2 with TRBJ2-7, with 8 bases aligning to TRBD2. Here the CDR3 reads CASSFRGGRYNEQYF. CDR3 coding DNA: TGTGCCAGCAGCTTCCGGGGGGGTAGATACAATGAGCAGTACTTC.